The T cell receptor (beta chain) under discussion was sequenced for a study of T cells in Graves' hyperthyroidism and ophthalmopathy. Regions amplified from RNA transcripts were the TCR beta CDR3 regions. The HTBI primer set served for first-round RT-PCR of the TCR CDR3. From the multiplex PCR reads, TCRdb called clonotypes with MiXCR, one entry per CDR3 protein. The table records approximately 700,000 distinct CDR3 sequences, approximately 42% of them present only once. The material sequenced was peripheral blood or thyroid tissue (not recorded which). This clonotype was obtained from an adult man with Graves' disease, either hyperthyroidism or ophthalmopathy (not recorded which).

The CDR3 sequence: CSVEVVWGLEAGEQYF. Written as DNA, the CDR3 is TGCAGCGTTGAAGTTGTTTGGGGACTGGAGGCTGGTGAGCAGTACTTC. The rearrangement uses TRBV29-1 and TRBJ2-7, with D possibly TRBD2 on 6 matching bases. V lost 1 base, J lost 7 bases, and 23 bases lay in between. CDR3 length: 16 amino acids. Germline V gene lookup returns CDR1 SQVTM and CDR2 ANQGSEA.